Below, 13 T cell receptor beta chains from the same sample are listed, as sequenced in a study of TIL therapy for anti-PD-1-resistant metastatic lung cancer. The time point is: pre-treatment sample, taken before nivolumab and TIL therapy. The immunoSEQ assay was v3. Libraries were prepared by immunoSEQ multiplex PCR; TCRdb keeps only in-frame clonotypes and omits some of them. The sample yields some 46,000 clones, around three quarters seen once. The sequencing used blood, collected at baseline. The source of these receptors is a man aged 65 to 85 with non-small cell lung cancer.

This chain connects TRBV25-1 to TRBJ1-1, with 8 bases aligning to TRBD1. Unmatched junction bases numbered 6, after V lost 1 base and J lost 5 bases. This CDR3 region has 15 residues. Germline CDR1 reads MGHDK; CDR2 reads SYGVNS. The CDR3 DNA is TGTGCCAGCAGTGAATTCGGACAGGGTCGTACTGAAGCTTTCTTT. As protein: CASSEFGQGRTEAFF.

The chain employs TRBV4-3 and TRBJ2-4, with unresolved D. The CDR3 has 16 amino acids. The V gene lost 0 bases and the J gene lost 3 bases, with 12 bases spanning the gap. The germline gives CDR1 LGHNA, CDR2 YSLEER. CDR3 in amino acids: CASSQDAAANKNIQYF. The CDR3 DNA is TGCGCCAGCAGCCAAGATGCAGCAGCGAACAAAAACATTCAGTACTTC.

The chain uses TRBV5-6 and TRBJ2-7; 7 bases agree with TRBD2. V was clipped by 1 base and J by 7 bases; unmatched bases: 11. Germline V CDR1 and CDR2: SGHDT, YYEEEE. The length of the CDR3 is 15 residues. The CDR3 spells CASSLMREILREQYF. The DNA of the CDR3 is TGTGCCAGCAGCTTGATGCGGGAGATCCTACGTGAGCAGTACTTC.

This clone was picked up one time. V and J are TRBV5-6 and TRBJ2-3; the D gene is possibly TRBD1 (5 bases). This CDR3 has 15 amino acids. The germline V gene encodes CDR1 SGHDT and CDR2 YYEEEE. V gave up 2 bases and J gave up 6 bases, with 16 bases separating them. CDR3 loop: CASSFKGPGLDTQYF. CDR3 coding DNA: TGTGCCAGCAGCTTTAAGGGGCCAGGTTTGGATACGCAGTATTTT.

The chain is built from TRBV9 and TRBJ2-3, with D unresolved. The CDR3 consists of 14 residues. Germline CDR1 and CDR2: SGDLS and YYNGEE. Trimming took off 1 base at V and 4 bases at J, with 10 bases between the two ends. The CDR3 region has the DNA TGTGCCAGCAGCGTAAAGAGACAAGCAGATACGCAGTATTTT. The encoded protein is CASSVKRQADTQYF.

This chain joins TRBV6-1 and TRBJ1-2; D gene unclear. This CDR3 has 11 residues. The V end lost 5 bases, the J end lost 0 bases, and 1 base lay between the germline ends. Germline V gene lookup returns CDR1 MNHNS and CDR2 SASEGT. The CDR3 DNA reads as TGTGCCAGCAGTACTAACTATGGCTACACCTTC. Translated: CASSTNYGYTF.

The chain recombines TRBV5-1 with TRBJ1-1, with 7 bases matching TRBD1. The J segment lost 6 bases and the V segment lost 4 bases, leaving 12 bases of the junction unmatched. Germline V gene lookup returns CDR1 SGHRS and CDR2 YFSETQ. CDR3 size: 15 residues. The CDR3 bases are TGCGCCAGCAGCGGAGGGGGCAGGCACCAAGCTGAAGCTTTCTTT. Translating gives CASSGGGRHQAEAFF.

The chain joins TRBV4-1 to TRBJ2-5; TRBD2 aligns across 12 bases. CDR1 MGHRA and CDR2 YSYEKL come from the germline V gene. The CDR3 length is 16 residues. V trimming: 3 bases; J trimming: 3 bases; junction bases outside the gene matches: 5. CDR3 bases: TGCGCCAGCAGCCACTGGACTAGCGGGGCAGAAGAGACCCAGTACTTC. Translation gives CASSHWTSGAEETQYF.

The gene calls are TRBV4-3 and TRBJ2-7, with D maybe TRBD2 (6 bases). This CDR3 spans 16 amino acids. V lost 0 bases to trimming and J lost 5 bases, with 17 bases between them. The germline V gene encodes CDR1 LGHNA and CDR2 YSLEER. The DNA of the CDR3 is TGCGCCAGCAGCCAAGACGTATCCGGGAGTAGGAACGAGCAGTACTTC. Amino acids: CASSQDVSGSRNEQYF.

The V gene is TRBV11-3, the J gene TRBJ2-1; 12 bases match TRBD1. The V gene's germline CDR1 is SGHNT and CDR2 YENEEA. J was trimmed by 7 bases and V by 5 bases; bases with no gene match: 9. CDR3 length: 16 residues. Here the CDR3 DNA reads TGTGCCAGCAGCCCCGACCGGGACAGGGGGCAGAATGAGCAGTTCTTC. It yields the protein CASSPDRDRGQNEQFF.

The chain carries TRBV5-1 and TRBJ2-4; 9 positions match TRBD2. Germline V gene sequence: CDR1 SGHRS, CDR2 YFSETQ. The ends lost 4 bases at V and 1 base at J; junction bases unmatched: 6. CDR3 length: 16 amino acids. As DNA, the CDR3 is TGCGCCAGCAGCCCACCAACTAGCGGGGCCAAAAACATTCAGTACTTC. It is translated as CASSPPTSGAKNIQYF.

The chain carries TRBV27 and TRBJ2-7, with D possibly matching TRBD2 (6 bases). The CDR3 is 16 amino acids. V shed 6 bases and J shed 9 bases, with 27 bases lying between them. The germline CDR1 and CDR2 sequences are MNHEY and SMNVEV (reference sequence). CDR3 residues: CASRGGVGRANVGQYF. CDR3 bases: TGTGCCAGCAGGGGGGGTGTCGGCAGGGCGAATGTAGGGCAGTACTTC.

The chain is built from TRBV23-1 and TRBJ1-3; no definite D call. TRBV23-1 has ORF status, its function being uncertain. CDR3 length: 14 residues. V was cut by 0 bases and J by 4 bases, with 7 bases left in between. CDR3 DNA sequence: TGCGCCAGCAGTCAATCGTATGGGGGAAACACCATATATTTT. Its translation is CASSQSYGGNTIYF.